This is a list of T cell receptor beta chains from one sample in a study of breast tumors, draining lymph nodes, adjacent tissues. Each CDR3 protein is one row after TCRdb ran MiXCR on the multiplex PCR reads. The sample has around 170,000 distinct CDR3 sequences; roughly a third are singletons. Sequencing input: axillary lymph node tissue. The origin of the receptors is a female donor with breast cancer. Some clones in this sample may be carry-over from other donors' samples. Both conserved end residues are part of each CDR3. D genes are given only for firm matches. The size field is filled for only some rows; it gives once, few, many or a size class.

>TRBV29-1|medium-sized|.|TRBJ2-5
CSAKQETQYF
TGCAGCGCGAAGCAAGAGACCCAGTACTTC
>TRBV24-1|many|.|TRBJ2-7
CATSDSGESYEQYF
TGTGCCACCAGTGATTCCGGGGAGTCCTACGAGCAGTACTTC
>TRBV19|many|TRBD1|TRBJ1-2
CATPRRPGQAYGYTF
TGTGCCACCCCGAGGAGGCCGGGACAGGCTTATGGCTACACCTTC
>TRBV28|.|.|TRBJ2-7
CASSLWRNRYEQYF
TGTGCCAGCAGTTTATGGAGGAACCGCTACGAGCAGTACTTC
>TRBV12-5|many|.|TRBJ2-3
CASGYRVTDTQYF
TGTGCTAGTGGTTACAGGGTGACAGATACGCAGTATTTT
>TRBV24-1|many|.|TRBJ2-7
CATSGDRDGPYEQYF
TGTGCCACCAGTGGTGACCGGGACGGACCCTACGAGCAGTACTTC
>TRBV7-2|many|.|TRBJ2-7
CASSLGGRSYEQYF
TGTGCCAGCAGCTTAGGTGGTAGGTCCTACGAGCAGTACTTC
>TRBV4-2|.|.|TRBJ1-1
CASSQDPQMNTEAFF
TGTGCCAGCAGCCAAGATCCACAGATGAACACTGAAGCTTTCTTT
>TRBV25-1|many|TRBD1|TRBJ2-7
CASSEDGQGAHNEQYF
TGTGCCAGCAGTGAAGATGGACAGGGGGCTCACAACGAGCAGTACTTC
>TRBV7-9|.|.|TRBJ2-6
CASSFRGGYGANVLTF
TGTGCCAGCAGCTTCCGAGGAGGGTATGGGGCCAACGTCCTGACTTTC
>TRBV12-3/TRBV12-4|.|.|TRBJ1-6
CASSFGQSYNSPLHF
TGTGCCAGCAGTTTTGGACAGTCCTATAATTCACCCCTCCACTTT
>TRBV5-6|many|.|TRBJ1-6
CASSPGRSYNSPLHF
TGTGCCAGCAGCCCGGGACGGTCGTATAATTCACCCCTCCACTTT
>TRBV20-1|.|.|TRBJ1-5
CSGLAGRANQPQHF
TGCAGTGGTCTGGCAGGTCGTGCCAATCAGCCCCAGCATTTT
>TRBV19|many|.|TRBJ2-7
CASSIPGHALEQYF
TGTGCCAGTAGTATTCCAGGACATGCTTTAGAGCAGTACTTC
>TRBV20-1|.|.|TRBJ1-1
CSADTDPRGAFF
TGCAGTGCTGATACAGATCCCCGGGGAGCTTTCTTT
>TRBV20-1|many|TRBD2|TRBJ2-7
CSAKGLAGRYEQYF
TGCAGTGCTAAGGGACTAGCGGGGAGATACGAGCAGTACTTC
>TRBV28|.|.|TRBJ2-1
CASSLLAISYNEQFF
TGTGCCAGCAGTTTACTTGCAATCTCCTACAATGAGCAGTTCTTC
>TRBV7-2|.|TRBD2|TRBJ2-1
CATSFSGTREETQFF
TGTGCCACCAGCTTCTCCGGGACTAGGGAAGAGACCCAGTTCTTC
>TRBV7-2|many|.|TRBJ1-2
CASSLASGDGYTF
TGTGCCAGCAGCTTAGCGTCTGGGGACGGCTACACCTTC
>TRBV9|many|.|TRBJ2-7
CASSVVESEQYF
TGTGCCAGCAGCGTAGTTGAATCCGAGCAGTACTTC
>TRBV3-1|.|.|TRBJ1-1
CASSPPSGQAFF
TGTGCCAGCAGCCCCCCGTCGGGGCAAGCTTTCTTT
>TRBV6-6|.|.|TRBJ2-3
CASTHPGGWEDTQYF
TGTGCCAGCACCCATCCGGGTGGCTGGGAGGATACGCAGTATTTT
>TRBV25-1|.|TRBD1|TRBJ2-5
CASSLLQGAGRTQYF
TGTGCCAGCAGCTTGCTCCAGGGGGCTGGAAGAACCCAGTACTTC
>TRBV25-1|many|.|TRBJ2-2
CASSESYKNTGELFF
TGTGCCAGCAGTGAATCCTACAAAAACACCGGGGAGCTGTTTTTT
>TRBV6-6|.|TRBD1|TRBJ2-2
CASRRGRDSTTGELFF
TGTGCCAGCCGTAGGGGCCGGGACAGTACCACCGGGGAGCTGTTTTTT
>TRBV11-2|many|.|TRBJ2-1
CASSLDRGRSDNEQFF
TGTGCCAGCAGCTTAGATAGGGGCCGGTCGGACAATGAGCAGTTCTTC
>TRBV19|once|TRBD1|TRBJ2-7
CASSARPGTGEQYF
TGTGCCAGTAGTGCCCGTCCCGGGACAGGCGAGCAGTACTTC
>TRBV20-1|many|.|TRBJ2-7
CSAPTGYSYEQYF
TGCAGTGCCCCCACGGGTTACTCCTACGAGCAGTACTTC
>TRBV18|few|.|TRBJ1-5
CASSPKSRAGSNQPQHF
TGTGCCAGCTCACCAAAGAGTAGGGCAGGGAGCAATCAGCCCCAGCATTTT
>TRBV7-9|few|.|TRBJ1-3
CASGGGSGNTIYF
TGTGCCAGCGGGGGGGGCTCTGGAAACACCATATATTTT
>TRBV6-5|.|.|TRBJ1-5
CASSLEFSDRPETQHF
TGTGCCAGCAGCTTAGAGTTCAGCGATCGCCCAGAGACCCAGCATTTT
>TRBV7-8|.|.|TRBJ2-3
CASSFTLGIWDTQYF
TGTGCCAGCAGCTTTACGCTCGGTATTTGGGATACGCAGTATTTT
>TRBV11-3|many|TRBD1|TRBJ2-5
CASSLAGTEETQYF
TGTGCCAGCAGCTTGGCCGGGACAGAGGAGACCCAGTACTTC
>TRBV4-2|many|TRBD2|TRBJ2-3
CASSFSGGEGDTQYF
TGTGCCAGCAGCTTTAGCGGGGGGGAAGGAGATACGCAGTATTTT
>TRBV10-3|few|TRBD1|TRBJ1-1
CAISEWTGDRTEAFF
TGTGCCATCAGTGAATGGACAGGGGACAGGACTGAAGCTTTCTTT
>TRBV19|many|TRBD2|TRBJ2-1
CASSITSGAYNEQFF
TGTGCCAGTAGTATTACTAGCGGTGCCTACAATGAGCAGTTCTTC
>TRBV2|many|TRBD2|TRBJ2-7
CASSVSGTSGTNYEQYF
TGTGCCAGCAGTGTATCCGGGACTAGCGGGACAAACTACGAGCAGTACTTC
>TRBV11-1|.|TRBD1|TRBJ2-1
CASSSPTLNRGPYNEQFF
TGTGCCAGCAGCTCCCCTACATTGAACAGGGGCCCCTACAATGAGCAGTTCTTC
>TRBV7-9|many|.|TRBJ2-2
CASSLYTGELFF
TGTGCCAGCAGCTTGTACACCGGGGAGCTGTTTTTT
>TRBV6-5|many|.|TRBJ1-3
CASSRDGAVSSGNTIYF
TGTGCCAGCAGCCGGGATGGGGCTGTAAGCTCTGGAAACACCATATATTTT